These 18 T cell receptor beta chains were sequenced from one sample in a study of beta chain features in type 1 diabetes. Expressed TCRB transcripts were sequenced because the entire RNA isolate underwent reverse transcription. Only in-frame clones appear in the TCRdb table, and some are missing; sequencing was by immunoSEQ multiplex PCR. Among fewer than 200,000 clones listed, 8.1% were seen once. Source material: central memory CD4+ T cells from blood. The origin of the receptors is a man between 18 and 29 years old in good health.

V usage is TRBV7-6 and J usage is TRBJ2-7; 9 positions agree with TRBD1. The trim removed 2 bases at V and 0 bases at J, leaving 2 bases unmatched. Per the germline V gene, CDR1 is SGHVS and CDR2 is FNYEAQ. The CDR3 loop spans 15 amino acids. CDR3 coding DNA: TGTGCCAGCAGCTTAATGGGACAGGGCTCCTACGAGCAGTACTTC. Translating it yields CASSLMGQGSYEQYF.

This clone was recorded at least ten times. The chain is built from TRBV30 and TRBJ1-2; weak D call: TRBD1 (5 bases). The germline V and J ends were trimmed by 4 bases and 4 bases, with 19 bases remaining between them. Germline loops: CDR1 GTSNPN, CDR2 SVGIG (reference sequence). This CDR3 has 15 residues. The CDR3 sequence: CAWTPNRQKLYGYTF. DNA for the CDR3: TGTGCCTGGACCCCTAACCGACAGAAACTCTATGGCTACACCTTC.

This clone occurred a few times. The junction departs from the called germline gene at one end, perhaps through a read error. In nucleotides, the CDR3 is TGTGCTAGCAACACACAGAGACTAGCGTATCCCGATGAGCAGTTCTTC. It codes for CASNTQRLAYPDEQFF. This rearrangement joins TRBV7-7 to TRBJ2-1; 8 bases line up with TRBD2. Germline V gene data show CDR1 as SSHAT and CDR2 as FNYEAQ (reference sequence). The CDR3 runs 16 residues.

This clone has at least ten counts. V usage is TRBV7-2 and J usage is TRBJ2-3, with 7 bases identical to TRBD1. The junction had 10 bases not matched to a gene; V was cut back by 6 bases and J by 4 bases. Per germline, CDR1 SGHTA and CDR2 FQGNSA. The CDR3 has 15 residues. CDR3 DNA: TGTGCCAGCAGAAAGGACCGCGACAGGGCAGATACGCAGTATTTT. Its translation is CASRKDRDRADTQYF. Full variable domain (remainder filled in from reference TRBV7-2 and TRBJ2-3): GAGVSQSPSNKVTEKGKDVELRCDPISGHTALYWYRQSLGQGLEFLIYFQGNSAPDKSGLPSDRFSAERTGGSVSTLTIQRTQQEDSAVYLCASRKDRDRADTQYFGPGTRLTVL.

This chain connects TRBV2 to TRBJ1-3; the D is unclear. The CDR3 sequence is 14 residues long. V lost 4 bases and J 3 bases, leaving 10 bases between the germline ends. Germline V gene data show CDR1 as SNHLY and CDR2 as FYNNEI. CDR3 in DNA: TGTGCCAGCAGTGTTGAGAGGGATGGAAACACCATATATTTT. Encoded protein: CASSVERDGNTIYF.

This clone was counted a few times. V usage is TRBV25-1 and J usage is TRBJ1-2, with a tentative D call TRBD1 (5 bases). Trimming cost V 2 bases and J 0 bases, with 10 bases left between them. Germline V gives CDR1 MGHDK, CDR2 SYGVNS. This CDR3 comprises 15 residues. CDR3 amino acids: CASSENRWANYGYTF. The CDR3, as DNA: TGTGCCAGCAGTGAAAACAGGTGGGCTAACTATGGCTACACCTTC.

This clone was seen only a few times. This chain connects TRBV6-5 to TRBJ2-7, with 8 bases matching TRBD1. CDR3 length: 14 amino acids. Germline CDR1 reads MNHEY; CDR2 reads SVGAGI. The V and J ends lost 6 bases and 3 bases, in that order; junction bases with no gene match: 7. The CDR3 DNA is TGTGCCAGCAGCCGGGACAGGAATAGCTACGAGCAGTACTTC. It translates to CASSRDRNSYEQYF.

This clone was seen a handful of times. V gene TRBV21-1 combines with J gene TRBJ2-1; the table's D call, TRBD1, was not checked against the DNA. TRBV21-1 is listed as a pseudogene. CDR3 size: 16 residues. CDR3 sequence: CASSKALGQGANEQFF. DNA for the CDR3: TGTGCCAGCAGCAAAGCGTTGGGACAGGGGGCAAATGAGCAGTTCTTC.

The chain carries TRBV4-2 and TRBJ2-4; D is unclear. V was trimmed by 0 bases and J by 6 bases, leaving 15 bases between them. Germline CDR1 and CDR2: LGHNA and YNFKEQ. The CDR3 is 16 residues long. In DNA, the CDR3 is TGTGCCAGCAGCCAAGAAGCAGCTAGGTTTGGAAACATTCAGTACTTC. As protein: CASSQEAARFGNIQYF.

This clone appeared a few times. The chain joins TRBV28 to TRBJ2-5; 8 bases are a match to TRBD1. This CDR3 contains 12 residues. Germline CDR1 reads MDHEN; CDR2 reads SYDVKM. The V gene end was trimmed by 9 bases and the J gene end by 5 bases; junction bases not matched to a gene: 5. CDR3 in amino acids: CASNRGTETQYF. DNA for the CDR3: TGTGCCAGTAACAGGGGGACGGAGACCCAGTACTTC.

This clone was seen many times. The chain has TRBV28 and TRBJ2-5; TRBD1 is a possible D gene (5 bases). CDR1 is MDHEN, CDR2 SYDVKM, per germline. V was clipped by 6 bases and J by 2 bases, with 10 bases between them. There are 13 residues in the CDR3. CDR3 nucleotide sequence: TGTGCCAGCAGAAAGACAGTTCAAGAGACCCAGTACTTC. As protein: CASRKTVQETQYF. The full variable domain, in which reference TRBV28 and TRBJ2-5 provide the parts outside the CDR3, is DVKVTQSSRYLVKRTGEKVFLECVQDMDHENMFWYRQDPGLGLRLIYFSYDVKMKEKGDIPEGYSVSREKKERFSLILESASTNQTSMYLCASRKTVQETQYFGPGTRLLVL.

The chain employs TRBV6-5 and TRBJ1-1; 8 bases match TRBD1. The ends lost 5 bases at V and 0 bases at J; junction bases unmatched: 2. This CDR3 contains 14 residues. Germline V gene data show CDR1 as MNHEY and CDR2 as SVGAGI. The CDR3 DNA follows: TGTGCCAGCAGTACGGGACAGGTGAACACTGAAGCTTTCTTT. Translated, it gives CASSTGQVNTEAFF.

This clone was counted only a few times. The gene calls are TRBV25-1 and TRBJ2-1, with TRBD2 matching over 9 bases. This CDR3 comprises 14 residues. V was clipped by 8 bases and J by 9 bases; unmatched bases: 11. The germline V gene has CDR1 MGHDK and CDR2 SYGVNS. The CDR3 nucleotides are TGTGCCAGCCTACGCGCGGGAGGGTTCGGTGAGCAGTTCTTC. Translating gives CASLRAGGFGEQFF.

The chain carries TRBV29-1 and TRBJ2-7, with D perhaps TRBD1 (6 bases). Trimming removed 1 base at V and 10 bases at J, with 17 bases between. Germline assignment: CDR1 SQVTM and CDR2 ANQGSEA. The CDR3 totals 13 residues. Here the CDR3 reads CSVEGDTLTAQYF. DNA for the CDR3: TGCAGCGTTGAAGGGGACACCCTCACGGCCCAGTACTTC.

This clone has a count of ten or more. J is TRBJ2-1 and V is TRBV28, with D perhaps matching TRBD1 (6 bases). V was pared by 6 bases and J by 10 bases, with 16 bases between. Per germline, CDR1 MDHEN and CDR2 SYDVKM. The CDR3 spans 13 residues. For the CDR3, the DNA is TGTGCCAGCAGGAAGACAGGTCTTTGGGAGCAGTTCTTC. As protein: CASRKTGLWEQFF. Full variable domain (rest looked up from reference TRBV28 and TRBJ2-1): DVKVTQSSRYLVKRTGEKVFLECVQDMDHENMFWYRQDPGLGLRLIYFSYDVKMKEKGDIPEGYSVSREKKERFSLILESASTNQTSMYLCASRKTGLWEQFFGPGTRLTVL.

This clone came up many times. The chain couples TRBV7-2 to TRBJ2-7; no reliable D call. Trimming removed 1 base from V and 5 bases from J, with 3 bases in between. CDR3 length equals 11 residues. Germline CDR1 and CDR2: SGHTA and FQGNSA. CDR3 residues: CASSLVNEQYF. The CDR3 bases are TGTGCCAGCAGCTTAGTCAACGAGCAGTACTTC.

This clone has at least ten counts. J is TRBJ2-3 and V is TRBV5-1; 7 bases match TRBD2. Germline CDR1 SGHRS, CDR2 YFSETQ. J was trimmed by 5 bases and V by 1 base; bases with no gene match: 4. The CDR3 extends over 14 amino acids. CDR3 sequence reads: CASSLSSGEDTQYF. The CDR3 coding sequence is TGCGCCAGCAGCTTGTCCAGCGGGGAAGATACGCAGTATTTT.

This clone was detected a few times. In nucleotides, the CDR3 is TGTGCCAGCAGTTTTGCCCAGGGCTTTGATTCACCCCTCCACTTT. Its translation is CASSFAQGFDSPLHF. This rearrangement joins TRBV28 to TRBJ1-6; TRBD1 is a possible D gene (5 bases). Trimming took off 3 bases at V and 8 bases at J, with 14 bases between the two ends. CDR3 length equals 15 residues. Per germline, CDR1 MDHEN and CDR2 SYDVKM.